The rows below give T cell receptor beta chains drawn from one sample of a study of OX40 agonist ivuxolimab in advanced cancers. Only in-frame clones appear in the TCRdb table, and some are missing; sequencing was by immunoSEQ multiplex PCR. The sample holds more than 35,000 clones, about 83% seen once. This specimen was CD4+ or CD8+ T cells sorted from blood, taken in a trial of the OX40 agonist ivuxolimab. Receptors were obtained from an adult with an advanced solid tumor such as melanoma, head and neck, liver or kidney cancer. Each CDR3 is given with its conserved first and last residue. D genes are given only for firm matches. Size tells how often a clone was seen (once, few, many) or the class of an expanded clone, and some rows leave it out.

abundance	v_gene	d_gene	j_gene	CDR3nt	CDR3aa
once	TRBV5-1	.	TRBJ1-1	TGCGCCAGCAGCTTGGTACAGGGCGGGGGCACTGAAGCTTTCTTT	CASSLVQGGGTEAFF
.	TRBV15	TRBD2	TRBJ2-5	TGTGCCACCAGCGGGCCTAGCGGGACTGAGACCCAGTACTTC	CATSGPSGTETQYF
.	TRBV2	TRBD2	TRBJ2-3	TGTGCCAGCAGTCGAGCGGGAGTGGCAGATACGCAGTATTTT	CASSRAGVADTQYF
.	TRBV29-1	.	TRBJ1-6	TGCAGCGTTGAAGAAAACCCAAATTCACCCCTCCACTTT	CSVEENPNSPLHF
.	TRBV4-3	.	TRBJ1-1	TGCGCCAGCAGCTCAGGGTTGGGCACTGAAGCTTTCTTT	CASSSGLGTEAFF
once	TRBV7-8	TRBD1	TRBJ1-1	TGTGCCAGCAGCTTCAGGACAGGGGCAGGGAGCACTGAAGCTTTCTTT	CASSFRTGAGSTEAFF
.	TRBV2	.	TRBJ1-5	TGTGCCAGCACCCCGGGACTTCTTAGCAATCAGCCCCAGCATTTT	CASTPGLLSNQPQHF
.	TRBV5-8	TRBD2	TRBJ2-3	TGTGCCAGCAGCTGGCGATTAGCGGGCGCTGCAGATACGCAGTATTTT	CASSWRLAGAADTQYF
.	TRBV4-1	TRBD1	TRBJ1-2	TGCGCCAGCAGCCAGCCGTCCCGGGACAGGTCTGGCTACACCTTC	CASSQPSRDRSGYTF
.	TRBV7-2	TRBD2	TRBJ2-3	TGTGCCAGCAGCTTAGGGCATAGCGGGAGAGCCGATACGCAGTATTTT	CASSLGHSGRADTQYF
.	TRBV27	.	TRBJ2-5	TGTGCCAGCAGTTTTTTGGGTCAAGGGGAGACCCAGTACTTC	CASSFLGQGETQYF
.	TRBV19	.	TRBJ2-7	TGTGCCAGTAGTATAGCCCTGGGATACGAGCAGTACTTC	CASSIALGYEQYF
.	TRBV6-4	.	TRBJ2-6	TGTGCCAGCAGTAACAGTCACGGCTCTGGGGCCAACGTCCTGACTTTC	CASSNSHGSGANVLTF
.	TRBV28	.	TRBJ1-4	TGTGCCAGCAGTTTAAGGGGGGGAAAGTTAGAATTT	CASSLRGGKLEF
.	TRBV5-1	.	TRBJ2-1	TGCGCCAGCAGCCCTCGACTGTTCAGCTCCTACAATGAGCAGTTCTTC	CASSPRLFSSYNEQFF
.	TRBV4-1	.	TRBJ2-5	TGCGCCAGCAGCCAAGAAGGAGGGACGGAGACCCAGTACTTC	CASSQEGGTETQYF
.	TRBV7-2	TRBD1	TRBJ1-5	TGTGCCAGCAGCCTCCTGGACAGGGGCCCCAATCAGCCCCAGCATTTT	CASSLLDRGPNQPQHF
.	TRBV5-5	TRBD1	TRBJ2-3	TGTGCCAGCAGATCGGACAGGGGGTCAATGGATACGCAGTATTTT	CASRSDRGSMDTQYF
.	TRBV2	.	TRBJ2-3	TGTGCCAGCAGTGGGCGGACTCAGCAGGGGGATACGCAGTATTTT	CASSGRTQQGDTQYF
few	TRBV6-5	TRBD1	TRBJ1-2	TGTGCCAGCAGGAGGTCACAGGGGGGCTACACCTTC	CASRRSQGGYTF
few	TRBV2	.	TRBJ1-2	TGTGCCAGCTTCGGGGGGTCTGGCTACACCTTC	CASFGGSGYTF
medium-sized	TRBV14	.	TRBJ2-7	TGTGCCAGCAGCCAAGATCCGGCCAGGGGCTACGAGCAGTACTTC	CASSQDPARGYEQYF
.	TRBV5-1	.	TRBJ2-1	TGCGCCAGCAGCCAAGGGACTTCCAGCTCCTACAATGAGCAGTTCTTC	CASSQGTSSSYNEQFF
.	TRBV6-6	.	TRBJ2-3	TGTGCCAGCAGTTACGGCCAGAACACAGATACGCAGTATTTT	CASSYGQNTDTQYF